This entry describes one T cell receptor (beta chain). The data were obtained in a study of blood T cell repertoires in COVID-19. Background on the study: Whether acute or convalescent, the COVID-19 samples came from the United States, Italy and Spain. Sources were T cells, B-cell-depleted T cells, or PBMCs; the material itself was cDNA or gDNA.

Authors' processing steps: By means of reference gene primer amplification, nucleated cell counts were estimated. TCRdb's copy holds only in-frame clones and misses some; the assay was immunoSEQ multiplex PCR. V and J calls and clone size are as listed in that table; D and trimming were resolved from the DNA. The table lists some 70,000 clones, more than 75% of them singletons. V was trimmed by 5 bases and J by 3 bases, leaving 14 bases between them. Germline loops: CDR1 MDHEN, CDR2 SYDVKM. CDR3 length: 14 residues. This rearrangement joins TRBV28 to TRBJ2-7, with no clear D. The specimen sequenced was peripheral blood. The origin of this receptor is a man over 45 with active COVID-19. The CDR3 protein is CASSPRQDRYEQYF. As DNA, the CDR3 is TGTGCCAGCAGTCCTCGGCAGGATCGCTACGAGCAGTACTTC. The whole variable domain, filled in from reference TRBV28 and TRBJ2-7, reads DVKVTQSSRYLVKRTGEKVFLECVQDMDHENMFWYRQDPGLGLRLIYFSYDVKMKEKGDIPEGYSVSREKKERFSLILESASTNQTSMYLCASSPRQDRYEQYFGPGTRLTVT.